This T cell receptor beta chain was recorded in a study of T cells in Graves' hyperthyroidism and ophthalmopathy (dated by TCRdb to about 2019). A note on the overall study: Peripheral blood samples were taken at initial diagnosis, before any treatment was given. Once sampling was done, hyperthyroidism patients were given methimazole at a starting dose of 30 mg daily, whereas ophthalmopathy patients were given high-dose intravenous methylprednisolone. TCR V-J signatures able to tell the groups apart were searched for in a discovery cohort of around 95 patients, of whom around 42 had Graves' ophthalmopathy and more than 55 had stable Graves' hyperthyroidism. The 100 discovery patients were randomly divided into training and test sets at a 7:3 ratio. According to the paper, TCR Vbeta CDR3 sequencing was carried out on over 130 peripheral blood samples, which came from under 50 ophthalmopathy, around 75 hyperthyroidism and some 17 progressor patients. Thyroid tissue and blood T-cell repertoires from six Graves' hyperthyroidism patients were also compared in the study. Whether ophthalmopathy could be predicted prospectively was tested in an independent validation cohort made up of some 20 hyperthyroidism patients plus 17 patients who later progressed to ophthalmopathy. The paper's findings and limits, for the study overall: In cross-validation, a model built on a 13 V-J signature told ophthalmopathy apart from stable hyperthyroidism with approximately 90% sensitivity and about 81% specificity, and in testing the same model reached 80%/75%. During validation, the model predicted progression to ophthalmopathy a median of about 6.3 months ahead of onset, with 70.59% sensitivity and 72% to 80% specificity. Sample size was not statistically predetermined, and blinding of investigators to group allocation was not performed. Most expanded thyroid clonotypes (frequency above 0.001) were also detected in blood, suggesting blood repertoires may reflect thyroid immune responses.

This clonotype showed up many times. Its antigen is currently not known. Within one base of it there is no much larger clone, and no base qualities were kept. A patient counted as having stable Graves' hyperthyroidism if no progression to ophthalmopathy occurred over 18 months of follow-up. Hyperthyroidism patients were aged 18 to 65 years and newly diagnosed, with disease duration of less than 2 months. Any patient with an uncontrolled infection, another autoimmune disease, pregnancy or lactation was excluded. Diagnoses were based on clinical symptoms, serum thyroxine and TRAb, thyroid ultrasound and orbital computed tomography. PBMCs were separated from roughly 10 ml of fresh peripheral blood using Ficoll-Paque density gradient centrifugation. Total RNA was extracted with Trizol reagent, and quality was checked on an Agilent 2100 Bioanalyzer. Amplification of TCR beta CDR3 regions was carried out from RNA transcripts. The first round of RT-PCR for the TCR CDR3 was performed with the HTBI primer set and the Qiagen OneStep RT-PCR kit. A second multiplex PCR round built the libraries, followed by size selection and purification. Sequencing of the libraries was done on an Illumina HiSeq2000 using paired-end 100 bp reads. The authors processed their data as follows. Raw data were processed with SOAPnuke, discarding reads with adapters, uncalled bases, mean Phred below 15, or no exact constant-primer or identifier match. COPE v1.2.5 was used to merge high-quality paired reads, and clonotypes were defined as unique nucleotide sequences. Clonotypes were aligned to IMGT TRBV, TRBD and TRBJ reference segments using MiTCR v1.1. The analysis was restricted to V-J combinations with a frequency above 0.0001, which together covered just over 99% of the repertoires. The TCS score was defined as F50 (clonal expansion) divided by E x V (chaos), with BLOSUM62-based TCRdist calculated between CDR3 peptides within each V-J. Welch's t-statistics and random forest reduced 450 to 600 V-J features to about 12, which were used in a naive Bayes classifier (R e1071). TCRdb itself trimmed the public reads at Q25 with fastp, ran MiXCR and retained productive beta chains. Each CDR3 protein appears once, grouped with its most common genes and DNA. V and J calls and clone size were set by TCRdb, not the authors. A total of 400,000 to 600,000 distinct CDR3 sequences appear in this sample, roughly 20% of them only once. The top ten clonotypes cover 26% of the sample.

Unmatched junction bases come to 8, with V trimmed by 1 base and J by 2 bases. The CDR3 runs 18 amino acids, cysteine and phenylalanine included. Only the CDR3 DNA stays, 54 bases, in frame from base 1. The chain joins TRBV12-3 or TRBV12-4 to TRBJ2-5; 12 junctional bases match TRBD2. The specimen sequenced was blood. The receptor's source is a young man with Graves' hyperthyroidism. The CDR3 here reads CASSLGLAGVSLQETQYF. The sequenced DNA is TGTGCCAGCAGTTTAGGACTAGCGGGGGTCTCGTTACAAGAGACCCAGTACTTC.